This record concerns one TCR beta chain sequence. This entry is derived from a study of patients and donors after allogeneic stem cell transplantation. TCRdb re-analysed the RT-PCR reads in MiXCR, keeping a single row per CDR3 protein. Of around 29,000 distinct CDR3 sequences detected, 35% to 40% appear once; the ten largest clones hold about 80%. The CDR3 runs to 13 residues. Trimming left V 5 bases short and J 2 bases short, with 9 bases between. The germline V gene encodes CDR1 SGHAT and CDR2 FQNNGV. The source material was blood, either unsorted or a sorted T cell fraction (not recorded which). The V gene is TRBV11-2, the J gene TRBJ1-1, with D tentatively TRBD1 (5 bases). The TCR comes from a human donor who was either an allogeneic HSCT recipient or a stem cell or donor lymphocyte infusion donor (not recorded which). It is not recorded whose cells these are; they may come from a transplant donor. The CDR3 here is CASSPWGNTEAFF. The CDR3 DNA reads as TGTGCCAGCAGCCCGTGGGGCAACACTGAAGCTTTCTTT.